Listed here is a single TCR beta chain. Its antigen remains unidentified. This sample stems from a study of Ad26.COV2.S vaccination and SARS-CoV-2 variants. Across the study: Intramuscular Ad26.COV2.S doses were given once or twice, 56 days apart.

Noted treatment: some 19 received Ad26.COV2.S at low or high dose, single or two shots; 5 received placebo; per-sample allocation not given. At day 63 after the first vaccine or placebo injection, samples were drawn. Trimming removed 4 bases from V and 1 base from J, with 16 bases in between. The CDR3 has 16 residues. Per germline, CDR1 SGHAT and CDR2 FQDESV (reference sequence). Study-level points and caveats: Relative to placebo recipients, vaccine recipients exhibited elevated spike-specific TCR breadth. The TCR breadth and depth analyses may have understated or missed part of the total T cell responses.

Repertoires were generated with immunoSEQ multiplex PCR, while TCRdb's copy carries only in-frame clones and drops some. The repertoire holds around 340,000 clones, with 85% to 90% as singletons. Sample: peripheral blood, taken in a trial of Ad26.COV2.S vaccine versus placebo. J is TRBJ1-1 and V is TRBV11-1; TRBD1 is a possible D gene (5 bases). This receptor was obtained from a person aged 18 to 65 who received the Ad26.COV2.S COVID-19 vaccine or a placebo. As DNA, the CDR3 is TGTGCCAGCAGCTACCAGTCGGGACTCTCGAACACTGAAGCTTTCTTT. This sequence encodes CASSYQSGLSNTEAFF.